These 7 T cell receptor beta chains came from one sample sequenced in a study of T cell responses to AZD1222 COVID-19 vaccine. Assay used: immunoSEQ multiplex PCR; TCRdb lists only in-frame clones, some missing. The profile shows approximately 120,000 clones, 75% to 95% of them singletons. The specimen was peripheral blood, collected on day 0 of AZD1222 vaccination. These receptors were obtained from an adult in good health.

The chain is built from TRBV6-5 and TRBJ1-5, with 7 bases identical to TRBD1. CDR1 and CDR2 (germline): MNHEY, SVGAGI. The CDR3 covers 15 residues. V dropped 4 bases and J dropped 4; count of bases not matched to a gene: 7. The CDR3 region has the DNA TGTGCCAGCAGTTGGGGAAGGGGGCCAAATCAGCCCCAGCATTTT. Its translation is CASSWGRGPNQPQHF.

The chain has TRBV18 and TRBJ1-2; D not certain. V lost 0 bases and J 2 bases, leaving 13 bases between the germline ends. The CDR3 is 16 amino acids. Germline V gives CDR1 KGHSH, CDR2 LQKENI. The CDR3 DNA reads TGTGCCAGCTCACCACCTGGAGGGCCCGGAAACTATGGCTACACCTTC. It translates to CASSPPGGPGNYGYTF.

V usage is TRBV6-1 and J usage is TRBJ1-2, with no clear D. Germline assignment: CDR1 MNHNS and CDR2 SASEGT. The CDR3 sequence is 13 residues long. With 3 bases removed from V and 4 bases from J, the gap between germline ends came to 9 bases. The CDR3 nucleotides read TGTGCCAGCAGTGAGCCACCCCTCTATGGCTACACCTTC. Protein product: CASSEPPLYGYTF.

This rearrangement joins TRBV11-2 to TRBJ2-3; maybe TRBD2 (6 bases). Trimming pared 2 bases from V and 4 bases from J, leaving 13 bases between. This CDR3 is 15 amino acids long. Germline values: CDR1 SGHAT, CDR2 FQNNGV. This chain's CDR3 is CASSLLPGVPDTQYF. The CDR3 DNA reads as TGTGCCAGCAGCTTACTCCCGGGAGTGCCAGATACGCAGTATTTT.

This clone was detected only once. The chain links TRBV28 to TRBJ1-3; D uncertain. CDR3 length equals 15 residues. With 5 bases removed from V and 4 bases from J, the gap between germline ends came to 15 bases. The germline V gene encodes CDR1 MDHEN and CDR2 SYDVKM. In DNA form, the CDR3 reads TGTGCCAGCAGTCCCAACCGTCGGTTCGGAAACACCATATATTTT. Its protein product is CASSPNRRFGNTIYF. The whole variable domain, filled in from reference TRBV28 and TRBJ1-3, reads DVKVTQSSRYLVKRTGEKVFLECVQDMDHENMFWYRQDPGLGLRLIYFSYDVKMKEKGDIPEGYSVSREKKERFSLILESASTNQTSMYLCASSPNRRFGNTIYFGEGSWLTVV.

This clone was detected once. The chain has TRBV11-2 and TRBJ1-1; the D gene is possibly TRBD1 (5 bases). The germline V and J ends were trimmed by 0 bases and 4 bases, with 9 bases remaining between them. Germline V gene data show CDR1 as SGHAT and CDR2 as FQNNGV. The CDR3 extends over 14 amino acids. The CDR3 reads CASSLDHRTTEAFF. The CDR3 DNA is TGTGCCAGCAGCTTAGATCACAGGACCACTGAAGCTTTCTTT.

This sequence joins TRBV28 and TRBJ1-6; D ambiguous. The V gene's germline CDR1 is MDHEN and CDR2 SYDVKM. The ends were cut back, 2 bases at V and 8 bases at J, with 10 bases in the middle. This CDR3 has 14 residues. The CDR3 DNA is TGTGCCAGCAGTTTACCAGGACGCGATTCACCCCTCCACTTT. Translating it yields CASSLPGRDSPLHF.